Shown below are 19 T cell receptor beta chains from a single sample sequenced in a study of identical twins. TCRdb called the 5' RACE reads again in MiXCR, with one record for every CDR3 protein. Here the sample spans 200,000 to 250,000 distinct CDR3 sequences, 7.5% being singletons. These data were likewise used in another study, on yellow fever vaccine responses in identical twins.

Specimen: memory (CD45RO+) T cells sorted from blood. The receptors stem from a woman younger than 30 in good health.

This clonotype has just a few counts. The V gene is TRBV6-1, the J gene TRBJ2-1; D remains unclear. Trimming took off 0 bases at V and 10 bases at J, with 7 bases between the two ends. The germline V gene encodes CDR1 MNHNS and CDR2 SASEGT. The CDR3 runs 12 residues. As DNA, the CDR3 is TGTGCCAGCAGTGAAGCGGCGTTGGAGCAGTTCTTC. It codes for CASSEAALEQFF.

This clonotype was detected many times. This sequence joins TRBV4-3 and TRBJ2-1; 8 bases map to TRBD2. CDR3 length: 16 residues. The V gene end was trimmed by 1 base and the J gene end by 8 bases; junction bases not matched to a gene: 10. Looked up from germline, CDR1 is LGHNA and CDR2 is YSLEER. The CDR3 region is CASSQAAGGGMDEQFF. DNA for the CDR3: TGCGCCAGCAGCCAAGCCGCGGGAGGAGGAATGGATGAGCAGTTCTTC.

The table lists this clonotype with many counts. The chain joins TRBV5-1 to TRBJ2-6, with D perhaps matching TRBD1 (5 bases). V lost 3 bases to trimming and J lost 7 bases, with 11 bases between them. Germline V lookup: CDR1 SGHRS, CDR2 YFSETQ. The length of the CDR3 is 14 residues. CDR3 protein: CASSSTVGANVLTF. CDR3 sequence (DNA): TGCGCCAGCAGCTCGACAGTAGGTGCCAACGTCCTGACTTTC.

At least ten counts were recorded for this clonotype. The V gene is TRBV20-1, the J gene TRBJ2-3, with D unresolved. The CDR3 loop spans 12 amino acids. V lost 6 bases and J 2 bases, leaving 9 bases between the germline ends. Germline V gene data show CDR1 as DFQATT and CDR2 as SNEGSKA (reference sequence). CDR3 loop: CSAQRITDTQYF. CDR3 in DNA: TGCAGTGCCCAAAGGATCACAGATACGCAGTATTTT.

This clonotype was detected many times. This chain connects TRBV20-1 to TRBJ1-1; D is unclear. Trimming cost V 5 bases and J 5 bases, with 15 bases left between them. This CDR3 has 13 amino acids. In germline, CDR1 is DFQATT, CDR2 SNEGSKA (reference sequence). The CDR3 coding sequence is TGCAGTGCTGGTGGCAGAGGGCCAACTGAAGCTTTCTTT. It yields the protein CSAGGRGPTEAFF.

This clonotype came up a few times. This sequence joins TRBV7-2 and TRBJ2-7; 7 nucleotides agree with TRBD1. V lost 4 bases and J lost 5; bases outside the gene matches: 11. This CDR3 spans 15 amino acids. Germline V gene lookup returns CDR1 SGHTA and CDR2 FQGNSA. Written as DNA, the CDR3 is TGTGCCAGCAGCTCGCTCCGTCGAGGGGGCCACGAGCAGTACTTC. It yields the protein CASSSLRRGGHEQYF.

The V and J genes are TRBV18 and TRBJ2-5, with D possibly TRBD1 on 6 matching bases. V shed 6 bases and J shed 5 bases, with 25 bases lying between them. This CDR3 region has 17 residues. Germline V gives CDR1 KGHSH, CDR2 LQKENI. The CDR3 DNA sequence: TGTGCCAGCTCCCCTTCTTTGGGGGCAAGGATTTTGGAGACCCAGTACTTC. Amino acid sequence: CASSPSLGARILETQYF.

This clonotype was observed a handful of times. This chain connects TRBV27 to TRBJ2-1, with D tentatively TRBD2 (6 bases). CDR3 size: 13 residues. V gave up 5 bases and J gave up 9 bases, with 14 bases separating them. Germline CDR1 is MNHEY and CDR2 is SMNVEV (reference sequence). The CDR3 DNA sequence: TGTGCCAGCAGTCCGGACTACCAACTTGAGCAGTTCTTC. It specifies CASSPDYQLEQFF.

The table lists this clonotype with a few counts. The V gene is TRBV20-1, the J gene TRBJ1-5; TRBD1 matches 8 bases. J was trimmed by 2 bases and V by 7 bases; bases with no gene match: 16. The CDR3 contains 17 residues. The V gene's germline CDR1 is DFQATT and CDR2 SNEGSKA (reference sequence). The CDR3 DNA reads as TGCAGTGTTCCTCAACCGGGACAGGAAATCGGCAATCAGCCCCAGCATTTT. As protein: CSVPQPGQEIGNQPQHF.

This sequence joins TRBV20-1 and TRBJ2-1, with D tentatively TRBD2 (7 bases). V was trimmed by 3 bases and J by 8 bases, leaving 26 bases between them. The CDR3 length is 17 residues. Germline CDR1 is DFQATT and CDR2 is SNEGSKA (reference sequence). Here the CDR3 reads CSARSGGGSQGLDEQFF. The CDR3 nucleotides read TGCAGTGCTAGGAGTGGGGGCGGGAGCCAGGGGCTCGATGAGCAGTTCTTC.

This clonotype turned up a few times. The chain is built from TRBV7-9 and TRBJ1-5, with TRBD1 identical over 12 bases. This CDR3 comprises 15 residues. With V trimmed by 4 bases and J by 5 bases, 3 bases remained unmatched. The germline gives CDR1 SEHNR, CDR2 FQNEAQ (reference sequence). CDR3 nucleotides: TGTGCCAGCAGCTACGGGACAGGGGGCGATCAGCCCCAGCATTTT. It yields the protein CASSYGTGGDQPQHF.

Ten or more counts support this clonotype. The chain recombines TRBV5-1 with TRBJ1-6, with 10 bases matching TRBD1. From germline, CDR1 is SGHRS and CDR2 YFSETQ. This CDR3 has 16 amino acids. The V gene end was trimmed by 4 bases and the J gene end by 10 bases; junction bases not matched to a gene: 11. CDR3 in amino acids: CASSRGTGEVNSPLHF. The CDR3 region has the DNA TGCGCCAGCAGCCGAGGGACAGGGGAGGTTAACTCACCCCTCCACTTT.

The genes are TRBV29-1 and TRBJ2-7; 7 bases match TRBD1. The CDR3 covers 13 residues. The J segment lost 3 bases and the V segment lost 6 bases, leaving 8 bases of the junction unmatched. CDR1 and CDR2 from the germline V gene are SQVTM and ANQGSEA. The CDR3 nucleotides are TGCAGCGTGGTGGGACAGATCGACTACGAGCAGTACTTC. Translating gives CSVVGQIDYEQYF.

This clonotype turned up a few times. V and J are TRBV3-1 and TRBJ2-5; D is ambiguous. V lost 2 bases and J 5 bases, leaving 6 bases between the germline ends. The CDR3 consists of 12 residues. CDR1 is LGHDT, CDR2 YNNKEL, per germline (reference sequence). The CDR3 sequence is CASSQLEETQYF. The CDR3 DNA reads TGTGCCAGCAGCCAACTCGAGGAGACCCAGTACTTC.

This clonotype was counted at least ten times. The chain links TRBV5-1 to TRBJ2-3, with 8 bases matching TRBD1. V shed 4 bases and J 3 bases; nucleotides not matched to a gene: 10. In germline, CDR1 is SGHRS, CDR2 YFSETQ. The CDR3 sequence is 16 residues long. CDR3 bases: TGCGCCAGCAGCAACAGGTGGCAGGGGGCAACAGATACGCAGTATTTT. Its protein product is CASSNRWQGATDTQYF. Together with reference TRBV5-1 and TRBJ2-3, the CDR3 gives the full variable domain: KAGVTQTPRYLIKTRGQQVTLSCSPISGHRSVSWYQQTPGQGLQFLFEYFSETQRNKGNFPGRFSGRQFSNSRSEMNVSTLELGDSALYLCASSNRWQGATDTQYFGPGTRLTVL.

This clonotype was seen ten or more times. The rearrangement joins TRBV4-2 to TRBJ2-3, with 16 bases aligning to TRBD2. V dropped 4 bases and J dropped 4; count of bases not matched to a gene: 5. Germline V CDR1 and CDR2: LGHNA, YNFKEQ. This CDR3 region has 17 residues. The CDR3, as DNA: TGTGCCAGCAGCCCGGGACTAGCGGGAGGGGTTGCAGATACGCAGTATTTT. This encodes CASSPGLAGGVADTQYF.

In its sample, this clonotype was seen a few times. The J gene is TRBJ2-3, the V gene TRBV9; TRBD2 matches 10 bases. Germline values: CDR1 SGDLS, CDR2 YYNGEE. The CDR3 totals 17 residues. J lost 5 bases, V lost 0 bases, and 9 bases had no gene match. In nucleotides, the CDR3 is TGTGCCAGCAGCGTAGCTACTAGCGGGGCCGTGCGAGATACGCAGTATTTT. Protein: CASSVATSGAVRDTQYF.

This clonotype was counted at least ten times. This chain joins TRBV29-1 and TRBJ1-1; D may be TRBD1 (6 bases). This CDR3 region has 12 residues. Germline V gives CDR1 SQVTM, CDR2 ANQGSEA. Trimming removed 7 bases at V and 4 bases at J, with 13 bases between. The CDR3 loop is CSAEQGSTEAFF. CDR3 DNA sequence: TGCAGCGCAGAACAGGGCTCCACTGAAGCTTTCTTT.

This clonotype was seen ten or more times. The chain combines TRBV12-3 or TRBV12-4 with TRBJ2-2; D remains ambiguous. Between the trimmed V and J ends, which lost 1 base and 0 bases, there was a span of 9 bases. The CDR3 has 16 residues. In DNA form, the CDR3 reads TGTGCCAGCAGTTTAGACCAGCGCGCGAACACCGGGGAGCTGTTTTTT. Translation: CASSLDQRANTGELFF.